Sequencing of this TCR beta chain was carried out in a study of shared clonotypes between healthy human individuals. Researchers divided each subset's genomic DNA evenly across several immunoSEQ plates. Produced via immunoSEQ multiplex PCR; TCRdb's table is partial and in-frame only. The sample has 110,000 or so clones, about 63% seen once; the top ten hold under 30%. This clone was picked up one time. The antigen remains undetermined. Study-wide findings and caveats: The study drew on few donors, limiting represented genetic and exposure-history diversity.

Participating donors were healthy, HIV-negative adults free of recent acute infections or vaccinations. The CDR3 is 15 residues long. V lost 3 bases, J lost 2 bases, and 4 bases stayed unmatched. Germline V gives CDR1 MDHEN, CDR2 SYDVKM. This chain links TRBV28 with TRBJ2-1; 7 bases are shared with TRBD2. The receptor's source is a woman in her twenties or thirties in good health. The material sequenced was memory CD8+ T cells sorted from blood. Subset noted: CD45RO+ cells pooled with CCR7-negative TemRA cells. The CDR3 region has the DNA TGTGCCAGCAGTTTCAGCGGGAAGCCCTACAATGAGCAGTTCTTC. Its protein is CASSFSGKPYNEQFF.